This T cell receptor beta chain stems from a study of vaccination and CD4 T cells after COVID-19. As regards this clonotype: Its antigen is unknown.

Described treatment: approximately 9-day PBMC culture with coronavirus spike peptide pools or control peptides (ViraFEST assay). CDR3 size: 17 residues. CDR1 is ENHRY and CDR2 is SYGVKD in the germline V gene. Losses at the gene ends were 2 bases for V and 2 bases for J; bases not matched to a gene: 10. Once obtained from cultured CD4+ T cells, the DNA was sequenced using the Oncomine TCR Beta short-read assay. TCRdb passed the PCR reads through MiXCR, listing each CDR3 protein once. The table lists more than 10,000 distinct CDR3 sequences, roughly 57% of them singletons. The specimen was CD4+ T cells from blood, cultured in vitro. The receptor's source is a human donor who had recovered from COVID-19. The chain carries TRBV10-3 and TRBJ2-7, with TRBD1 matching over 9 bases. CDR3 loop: CAISEIPIGQGTYEQYF. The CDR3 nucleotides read TGTGCCATCAGTGAGATACCCATCGGACAGGGGACCTACGAGCAGTACTTC.